The 28 T cell receptor beta chains below were found in one sample sequenced in a study of blood T cell repertoires in COVID-19. The repertoire was sequenced with immunoSEQ multiplex PCR; TCRdb's copy has only in-frame clones and lacks some. The sample carries 160,000 or so clones, approximately 90% recorded once. What was sequenced was peripheral blood. These receptor sequences come from a man aged 18 to 30 with acute or convalescent COVID-19.

The J gene is TRBJ1-2, the V gene TRBV19; no clear D gene. CDR3 size: 15 residues. Trimming removed 1 base from V and 8 bases from J, with 17 bases in between. CDR1 and CDR2 from the germline V gene are LNHDA and SQIVND (reference sequence). The CDR3 reads CASSIGGQDRRGYTF. The CDR3 DNA sequence: TGTGCCAGTAGTATAGGAGGGCAGGATCGGAGGGGCTACACCTTC.

The genes are TRBV27 and TRBJ1-1; the match to TRBD1 covers 8 bases. The CDR3 consists of 13 residues. Unmatched junction bases numbered 2, after V lost 4 bases and J lost 4 bases. Germline lookup yields CDR1 MNHEY and CDR2 SMNVEV (reference sequence). The CDR3 DNA sequence: TGTGCCAGCAGTTGGACAGGGTTCACTGAAGCTTTCTTT. Its translation: CASSWTGFTEAFF.

The rearrangement uses TRBV29-1 and TRBJ1-3; 7 positions match TRBD1. The CDR3 runs 15 residues. The V and J ends lost 3 bases and 7 bases, in that order; junction bases with no gene match: 12. The germline V gene has CDR1 SQVTM and CDR2 ANQGSEA. CDR3: CSVDWLRGSWNTIYF. The CDR3 nucleotides are TGCAGCGTTGATTGGCTCAGGGGGTCCTGGAACACCATATATTTT.

The gene calls are TRBV5-1 and TRBJ1-4; 8 nucleotides line up with TRBD1. V dropped 2 bases and J dropped 7; count of bases not matched to a gene: 10. From germline, CDR1 is SGHRS and CDR2 YFSETQ. This CDR3 has 16 amino acids. The CDR3 DNA reads TGCGCCAGCAGCTTTTATACAGGGGGGAAGGGTGAAAAACTGTTTTTT. Amino acids: CASSFYTGGKGEKLFF.

The chain uses TRBV19 and TRBJ1-5; 12 bases match TRBD1. CDR1 and CDR2 from the germline V gene are LNHDA and SQIVND (reference sequence). The CDR3 has 15 residues. The V gene end was trimmed by 10 bases and the J gene end by 5 bases; junction bases not matched to a gene: 9. The CDR3 sequence: CATESGQGADQPQHF. The CDR3 bases are TGTGCCACCGAGTCGGGACAGGGGGCCGATCAGCCCCAGCATTTT.

J is TRBJ2-1 and V is TRBV5-4; maybe TRBD2 (7 bases). Between the trimmed V and J ends, which lost 3 bases and 1 base, there was a span of 17 bases. The CDR3 totals 17 residues. Germline V gives CDR1 SGHNT, CDR2 YYREEE (reference sequence). CDR3 nucleotides: TGTGCCAGCAGCTCTCTAGCGGCCGACAGGTCCTACAATGAGCAGTTCTTC. Protein sequence: CASSSLAADRSYNEQFF.

The chain employs TRBV5-6 and TRBJ1-5; D remains ambiguous. Trimming took 0 bases from V and 2 from J, leaving 6 bases between them. The CDR3 contains 14 residues. CDR1 is SGHDT and CDR2 is YYEEEE in the germline V gene. The CDR3 sequence: CASSLGAGNQPQHF. CDR3 nucleotide sequence: TGTGCCAGCAGCTTGGGGGCTGGCAATCAGCCCCAGCATTTT. The full variable domain, in which reference TRBV5-6 and TRBJ1-5 provide the parts outside the CDR3, is DAGVTQSPTHLIKTRGQQVTLRCSPKSGHDTVSWYQQALGQGPQFIFQYYEEEERQRGNFPDRFSGHQFPNYSSELNVNALLLGDSALYLCASSLGAGNQPQHFGDGTRLSIL.

V usage is TRBV13 and J usage is TRBJ2-1; 8 bases map to TRBD2. Germline assignment: CDR1 PRHDT and CDR2 FYEKMQ (reference sequence). The CDR3 covers 14 residues. The V and J ends lost 8 bases and 7 bases, in that order; junction bases with no gene match: 10. The CDR3 here is CASLLGSGTNEQFF. The CDR3 nucleotides are TGTGCCAGCCTCTTGGGTAGCGGGACGAATGAGCAGTTCTTC.

The CDR3 sequence: CASSLMGQGLNSPLHF. CDR3 DNA: TGTGCCAGCAGCTTAATGGGACAGGGGTTAAATTCACCCCTCCACTTT. V is TRBV7-9 and J is TRBJ1-6; TRBD1 matches at 10 bases. There are 16 residues in the CDR3. V lost 2 bases and J lost 7; bases outside the gene matches: 5. CDR1 and CDR2 (germline): SEHNR, FQNEAQ (reference sequence).

This chain links TRBV13 with TRBJ1-2; TRBD1 matches 8 bases. V shed 5 bases and J 6 bases; nucleotides not matched to a gene: 5. The length of the CDR3 is 13 residues. Germline V lookup: CDR1 PRHDT, CDR2 FYEKMQ (reference sequence). Here the CDR3 reads CASSRTGYNGYTF. The CDR3 nucleotides read TGTGCCAGCAGCCGGACAGGGTATAATGGCTACACCTTC.

This clone has just one count. This rearrangement joins TRBV11-2 to TRBJ1-2; TRBD1 agrees at 8 bases. The J segment lost 0 bases and the V segment lost 5 bases, leaving 5 bases of the junction unmatched. Germline V gives CDR1 SGHAT, CDR2 FQNNGV. This CDR3 contains 15 residues. The CDR3: CASSPGTGPNYGYTF. CDR3 nucleotides: TGTGCCAGCAGCCCTGGGACAGGTCCTAACTATGGCTACACCTTC.

This chain uses TRBV9 with TRBJ2-1; D is perhaps TRBD1 (6 bases). Trimming removed 0 bases at V and 4 bases at J, with 11 bases between. The germline CDR1 and CDR2 sequences are SGDLS and YYNGEE. The CDR3 contains 15 residues. The CDR3 DNA follows: TGTGCCAGCAGCGTAGGTGGGGGCCCTTACAATGAGCAGTTCTTC. Translation: CASSVGGGPYNEQFF.

V gene TRBV2 combines with J gene TRBJ1-4, with 7 bases aligning to TRBD1. Germline V CDR1 and CDR2: SNHLY, FYNNEI. The CDR3 is 13 amino acids. V lost 6 bases and J lost 3; bases outside the gene matches: 1. The CDR3 loop reads CASSGQANEKLFF. The CDR3 nucleotides are TGTGCCAGCAGCGGACAGGCTAATGAAAAACTGTTTTTT.

This chain joins TRBV9 and TRBJ1-2; 7 bases fit TRBD1. In germline, CDR1 is SGDLS, CDR2 YYNGEE. The junction had 2 bases not matched to a gene; V was cut back by 0 bases and J by 3 bases. This CDR3 is 14 amino acids long. The CDR3 sequence is CASSVGQGDYGYTF. CDR3 coding DNA: TGTGCCAGCAGCGTAGGACAGGGAGACTATGGCTACACCTTC.

This rearrangement joins TRBV12-3 or TRBV12-4 to TRBJ1-4; D gene ambiguous. V was cut by 1 base and J by 8 bases, with 8 bases left in between. The CDR3 runs 13 residues. The CDR3 region has the DNA TGTGCCAGCAGTTTAGGCAGGCTAGAAAAACTGTTTTTT. Protein sequence: CASSLGRLEKLFF.

The V gene is TRBV7-9, the J gene TRBJ2-7; 16 positions agree with TRBD2. CDR1 SEHNR and CDR2 FQNEAQ come from the germline V gene (reference sequence). Trimming cost V 5 bases and J 0 bases; bases outside gene matches: 7. The CDR3 is made up of 18 amino acids. This CDR3 is CASSPRGTSGGDSYEQYF. The CDR3 region has the DNA TGTGCCAGCAGCCCCCGAGGGACTAGCGGGGGGGACTCCTACGAGCAGTACTTC. The full variable domain, its missing parts supplied by reference TRBV7-9 and TRBJ2-7, is DTGVSQNPRHKITKRGQNVTFRCDPISEHNRLYWYRQTLGQGPEFLTYFQNEAQLEKSRLLSDRFSAERPKGSFSTLEIQRTEQGDSAMYLCASSPRGTSGGDSYEQYFGPGTRLTVT.

This chain links TRBV6-5 with TRBJ1-2, with 10 bases fitting TRBD1. The CDR3 spans 14 residues. V was clipped by 6 bases and J by 7 bases; unmatched bases: 8. Germline V lookup: CDR1 MNHEY, CDR2 SVGAGI. The CDR3 sequence: CASRGDRGLGGYTF. CDR3 DNA: TGTGCCAGCAGAGGAGACAGGGGGCTTGGTGGCTACACCTTC.

This clone was seen a single time. J is TRBJ1-4 and V is TRBV19; the match to TRBD1 covers 7 bases. This CDR3 has 15 residues. Germline lookup yields CDR1 LNHDA and CDR2 SQIVND (reference sequence). V trimming: 4 bases; J trimming: 7 bases; junction bases outside the gene matches: 9. The DNA for the CDR3 is TGTGCCAGTAGTAGATCCACAGGGGACGCTGAAAAACTGTTTTTT. This codes for CASSRSTGDAEKLFF.

The chain uses TRBV14 and TRBJ2-5; 7 bases line up with TRBD1. The CDR3 totals 15 residues. The trim removed 6 bases at V and 4 bases at J, leaving 11 bases unmatched. Germline CDR1 is SGHDN and CDR2 is FVKESK. The CDR3 reads CASSMTGRGGETQYF. The DNA of the CDR3 is TGTGCCAGCAGTATGACAGGGCGAGGAGGAGAGACCCAGTACTTC.

This clone was seen more than once but under ten times. This rearrangement joins TRBV9 to TRBJ2-3; TRBD2 agrees at 11 bases. The CDR3 sequence is 15 residues long. Per germline, CDR1 SGDLS and CDR2 YYNGEE. The junction had 4 bases not matched to a gene; V was cut back by 4 bases and J by 3 bases. CDR3 DNA: TGTGCCAGCAGCCCCTTAGCGGGAGGGACAGATACGCAGTATTTT. It yields the protein CASSPLAGGTDTQYF.

The V gene is TRBV19, the J gene TRBJ2-2, with 9 bases aligning to TRBD1. This CDR3 contains 20 residues. V was pared by 5 bases and J by 3 bases, with 19 bases of the junction left unmatched. Germline V gene sequence: CDR1 LNHDA, CDR2 SQIVND (reference sequence). The chain's CDR3 is CASSATPHGQGMGYTGELFF. CDR3 DNA sequence: TGTGCCAGTAGTGCGACCCCTCACGGACAGGGGATGGGGTACACCGGGGAGCTGTTTTTT.

A single count supports this clone. The V gene is TRBV19, the J gene TRBJ1-1; D remains ambiguous. Germline CDR1 LNHDA, CDR2 SQIVND (reference sequence). V was cut by 1 base and J by 0 bases, with 3 bases left in between. CDR3 length: 13 residues. CDR3: CASSIAVNTEAFF. The CDR3, as DNA: TGTGCCAGTAGTATAGCGGTGAACACTGAAGCTTTCTTT.

J is TRBJ2-2 and V is TRBV11-3; TRBD1 agrees at 8 bases. This CDR3 region has 16 residues. V shed 2 bases and J 2 bases; nucleotides not matched to a gene: 4. CDR1 and CDR2 (germline): SGHNT, YENEEA. The CDR3 is CASSLSTGDNTGELFF. The CDR3 bases are TGTGCCAGCAGCTTATCGACAGGGGACAACACCGGGGAGCTGTTTTTT.

The chain is built from TRBV29-1 and TRBJ1-2, with D uncertain. CDR3 length equals 12 residues. Germline V gene lookup returns CDR1 SQVTM and CDR2 ANQGSEA. CDR3 sequence reads: CTAGQEAYGYTF. Written as DNA, the CDR3 is TGCACAGCTGGGCAGGAGGCCTATGGCTACACCTTC.

The chain couples TRBV15 to TRBJ2-1; weak D call: TRBD2 (6 bases). V was clipped by 1 base and J by 8 bases, with 12 bases between them. The germline V gene encodes CDR1 LNHNV and CDR2 YYDKDF (reference sequence). This CDR3 spans 14 amino acids. The DNA of the CDR3 is TGTGCCACCAGCAGAGCGACTAGAAGGGATGAGCAGTTCTTC. It encodes CATSRATRRDEQFF.

This chain connects TRBV2 to TRBJ2-1; TRBD1 matches 7 bases. Germline values: CDR1 SNHLY, CDR2 FYNNEI. The CDR3 is 15 residues long. V dropped 8 bases and J dropped 8; count of bases not matched to a gene: 15. The CDR3 reads CASSPRPTGDDEQFF. In DNA, the CDR3 is TGTGCCAGCTCCCCTCGACCTACAGGGGACGATGAGCAGTTCTTC.

The J gene is TRBJ1-1, the V gene TRBV19; TRBD1 is a possible D gene (6 bases). The CDR3 length is 13 residues. The V gene lost 10 bases and the J gene lost 4 bases, with 16 bases spanning the gap. Germline assignment: CDR1 LNHDA and CDR2 SQIVND (reference sequence). The CDR3 protein is CATRSGGPTEAFF. The CDR3 DNA follows: TGTGCCACCCGATCCGGGGGGCCCACTGAAGCTTTCTTT.

V usage is TRBV11-2 and J usage is TRBJ1-2, with D perhaps TRBD1 (6 bases). V lost 7 bases and J 1 base, leaving 13 bases between the germline ends. CDR1 is SGHAT, CDR2 FQNNGV, per germline. The length of the CDR3 is 14 residues. The chain's CDR3 is CASTIQGNNYGYTF. Here the CDR3 DNA reads TGTGCCAGCACGATTCAGGGGAATAACTATGGCTACACCTTC.